This T cell receptor beta chain was profiled in a study of long-term antiretroviral therapy in people with HIV. Study conclusions and caveats: Repertoire composition at all time points was dominated by clones that had expanded before ART. The range of CDR3 lengths in HIV repertoires proved narrower than that found in controls.

Concerning this clone itself: Antigen specificity is unknown.

The authors ran the immunoSEQ assay, v3.0, at survey level. The method was immunoSEQ multiplex PCR; TCRdb's version includes in-frame clones alone and lacks a portion of them. The data contain 25,000 to 35,000 clones, 85% to 95% of them singletons. Per donor, at least one pre-ART and at least two post-ART PBMC samples were obtained. The CDR3 extends over 15 amino acids. Unmatched junction bases numbered 4, after V lost 6 bases and J lost 3 bases. Germline loops: CDR1 LNHDA, CDR2 SQIVND (reference sequence). The TCR comes from a woman in her forties with HIV. This chain joins TRBV19 and TRBJ2-6; 8 positions agree with TRBD1. The source material was unsorted PBMCs, sampled roughly 6.5 years after starting antiretroviral therapy. The CDR3 DNA reads TGTGCCAGTAGGCAGGGGGCTGATGGGGCCAACGTCCTGACTTTC. Translation gives CASRQGADGANVLTF. Drawing the rest from reference TRBV19 and TRBJ2-6, the complete variable domain is DGGITQSPKYLFRKEGQNVTLSCEQNLNHDAMYWYRQDPGQGLRLIYYSQIVNDFQKGDIAEGYSVSREKKESFPLTVTSAQKNPTAFYLCASRQGADGANVLTFGAGSRLTVL.